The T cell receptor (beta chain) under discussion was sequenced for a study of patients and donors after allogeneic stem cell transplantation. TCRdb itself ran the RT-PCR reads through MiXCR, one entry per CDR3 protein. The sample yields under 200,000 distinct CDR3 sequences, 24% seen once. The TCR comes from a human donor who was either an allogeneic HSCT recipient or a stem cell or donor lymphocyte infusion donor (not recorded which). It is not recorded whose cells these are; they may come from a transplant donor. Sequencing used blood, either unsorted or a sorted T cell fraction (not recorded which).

CDR3 coding DNA: TGTGCCAGTAGGACAGGACTAGCGGACAATGAGCAGTTCTTC. Residues: CASRTGLADNEQFF. The J gene is TRBJ2-1, the V gene TRBV19; TRBD2 agrees at 10 bases. Germline assignment: CDR1 LNHDA and CDR2 SQIVND (reference sequence). Unmatched junction bases numbered 4, after V lost 6 bases and J lost 5 bases. The CDR3 totals 14 residues.